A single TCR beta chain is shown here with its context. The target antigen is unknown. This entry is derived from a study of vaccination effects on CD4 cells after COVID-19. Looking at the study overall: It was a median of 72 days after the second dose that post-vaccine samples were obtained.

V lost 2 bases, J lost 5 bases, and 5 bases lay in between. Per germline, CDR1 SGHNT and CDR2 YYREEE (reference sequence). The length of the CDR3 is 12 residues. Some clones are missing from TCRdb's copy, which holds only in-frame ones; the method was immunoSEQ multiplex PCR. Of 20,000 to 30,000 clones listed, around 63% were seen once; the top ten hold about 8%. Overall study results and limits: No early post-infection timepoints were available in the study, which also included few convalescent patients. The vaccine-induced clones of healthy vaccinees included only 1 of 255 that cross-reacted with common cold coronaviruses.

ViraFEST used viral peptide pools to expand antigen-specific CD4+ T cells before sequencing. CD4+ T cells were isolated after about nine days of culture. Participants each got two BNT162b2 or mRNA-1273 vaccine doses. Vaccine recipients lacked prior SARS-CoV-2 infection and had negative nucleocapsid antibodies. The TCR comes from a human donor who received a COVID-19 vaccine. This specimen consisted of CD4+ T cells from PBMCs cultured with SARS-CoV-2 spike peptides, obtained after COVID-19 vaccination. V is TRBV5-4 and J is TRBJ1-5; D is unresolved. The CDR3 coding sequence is TGTGCCAGCAGCTTTAACCATCAGCCCCAGCATTTT. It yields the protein CASSFNHQPQHF.